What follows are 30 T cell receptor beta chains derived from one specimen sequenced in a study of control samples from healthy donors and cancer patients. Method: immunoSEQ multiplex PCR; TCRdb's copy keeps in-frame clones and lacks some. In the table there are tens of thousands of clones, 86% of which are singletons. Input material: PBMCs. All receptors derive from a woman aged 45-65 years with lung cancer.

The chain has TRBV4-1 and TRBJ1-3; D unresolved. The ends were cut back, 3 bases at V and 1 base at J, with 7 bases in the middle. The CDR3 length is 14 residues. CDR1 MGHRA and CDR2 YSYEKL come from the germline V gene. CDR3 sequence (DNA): TGCGCCAGCAGCCAGGTCGGATCTGGAAACACCATATATTTT. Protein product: CASSQVGSGNTIYF.

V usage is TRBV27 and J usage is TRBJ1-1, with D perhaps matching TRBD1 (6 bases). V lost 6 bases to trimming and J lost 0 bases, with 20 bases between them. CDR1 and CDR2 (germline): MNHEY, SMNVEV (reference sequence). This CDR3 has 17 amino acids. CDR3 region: CASRPAQGRGMNTEAFF. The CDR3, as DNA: TGTGCCAGCAGGCCAGCCCAGGGGAGGGGGATGAACACTGAAGCTTTCTTT.

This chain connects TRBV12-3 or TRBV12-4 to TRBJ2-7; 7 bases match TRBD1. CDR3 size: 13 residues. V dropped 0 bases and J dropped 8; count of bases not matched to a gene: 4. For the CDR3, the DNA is TGTGCCAGCAGTTTAGCCGGGACAGAGAAGCAGTACTTC. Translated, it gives CASSLAGTEKQYF.

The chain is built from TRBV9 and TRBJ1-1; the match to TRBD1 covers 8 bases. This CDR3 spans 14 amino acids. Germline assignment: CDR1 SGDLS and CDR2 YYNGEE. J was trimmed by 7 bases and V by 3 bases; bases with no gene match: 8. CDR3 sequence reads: CASSELTGGGEAFF. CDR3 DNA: TGTGCCAGCAGCGAGCTCACAGGGGGTGGTGAAGCTTTCTTT.

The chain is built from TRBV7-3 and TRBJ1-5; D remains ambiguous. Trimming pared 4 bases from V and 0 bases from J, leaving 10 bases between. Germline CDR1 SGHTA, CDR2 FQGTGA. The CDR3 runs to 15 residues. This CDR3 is CASSSDGYSNQPQHF. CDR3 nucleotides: TGTGCCAGCAGCTCGGACGGCTATAGCAATCAGCCCCAGCATTTT.

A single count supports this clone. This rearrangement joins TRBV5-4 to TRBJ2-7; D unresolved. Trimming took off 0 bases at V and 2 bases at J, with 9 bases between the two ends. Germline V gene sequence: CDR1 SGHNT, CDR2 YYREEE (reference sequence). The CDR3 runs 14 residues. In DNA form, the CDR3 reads TGTGCCAGCAGCTTGGGGATCTCCGCCTACGAGCAGTACTTC. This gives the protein CASSLGISAYEQYF. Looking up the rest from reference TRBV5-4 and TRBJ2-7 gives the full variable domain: ETGVTQSPTHLIKTRGQQVTLRCSSQSGHNTVSWYQQALGQGPQFIFQYYREEENGRGNFPPRFSGLQFPNYSSELNVNALELDDSALYLCASSLGISAYEQYFGPGTRLTVT.

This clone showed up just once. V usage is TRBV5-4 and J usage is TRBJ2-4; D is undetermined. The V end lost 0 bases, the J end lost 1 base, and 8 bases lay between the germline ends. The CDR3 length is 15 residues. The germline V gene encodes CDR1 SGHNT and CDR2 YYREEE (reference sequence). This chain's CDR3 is CASSLDSAAKNIQYF. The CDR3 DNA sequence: TGTGCCAGCAGCTTGGACTCCGCGGCCAAAAACATTCAGTACTTC.

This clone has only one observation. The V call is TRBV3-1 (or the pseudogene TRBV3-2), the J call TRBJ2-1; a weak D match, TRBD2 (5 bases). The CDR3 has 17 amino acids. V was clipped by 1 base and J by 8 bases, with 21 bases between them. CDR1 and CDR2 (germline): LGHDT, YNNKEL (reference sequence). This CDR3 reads CASSQVGSMRADDEQFF. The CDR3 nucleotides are TGTGCCAGCAGCCAAGTTGGCTCAATGCGGGCTGACGATGAGCAGTTCTTC.

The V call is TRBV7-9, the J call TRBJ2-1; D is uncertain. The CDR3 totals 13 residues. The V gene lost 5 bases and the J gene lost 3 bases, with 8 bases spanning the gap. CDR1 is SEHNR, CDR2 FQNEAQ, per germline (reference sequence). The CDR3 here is CASSPKGYNEQFF. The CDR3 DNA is TGTGCCAGCAGCCCAAAGGGCTACAATGAGCAGTTCTTC.

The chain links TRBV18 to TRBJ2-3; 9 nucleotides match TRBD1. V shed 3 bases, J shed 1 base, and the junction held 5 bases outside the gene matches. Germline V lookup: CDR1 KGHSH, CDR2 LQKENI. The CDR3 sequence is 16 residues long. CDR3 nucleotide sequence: TGTGCCAGCTCACCCGGGACAGGGAAGGGCACAGATACGCAGTATTTT. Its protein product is CASSPGTGKGTDTQYF.

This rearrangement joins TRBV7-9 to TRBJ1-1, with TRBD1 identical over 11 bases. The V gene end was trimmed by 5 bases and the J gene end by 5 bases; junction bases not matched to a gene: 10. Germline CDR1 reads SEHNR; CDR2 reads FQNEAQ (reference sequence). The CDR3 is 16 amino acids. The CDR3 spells CASSRQTGTGGTEAFF. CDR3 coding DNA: TGTGCCAGCAGCCGTCAGACCGGGACAGGGGGGACTGAAGCTTTCTTT.

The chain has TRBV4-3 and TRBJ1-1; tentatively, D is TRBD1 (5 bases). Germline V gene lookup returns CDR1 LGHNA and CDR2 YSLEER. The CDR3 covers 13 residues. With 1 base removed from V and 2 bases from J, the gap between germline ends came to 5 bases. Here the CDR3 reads CASSQGGNTEAFF. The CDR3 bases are TGCGCCAGCAGCCAAGGGGGCAACACTGAAGCTTTCTTT.

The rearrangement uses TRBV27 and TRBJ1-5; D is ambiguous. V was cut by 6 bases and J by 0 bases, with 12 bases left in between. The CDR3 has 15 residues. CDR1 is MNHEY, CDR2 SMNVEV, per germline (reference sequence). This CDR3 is CASSPLHYSNQPQHF. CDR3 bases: TGTGCCAGCAGCCCGCTCCATTATAGCAATCAGCCCCAGCATTTT.

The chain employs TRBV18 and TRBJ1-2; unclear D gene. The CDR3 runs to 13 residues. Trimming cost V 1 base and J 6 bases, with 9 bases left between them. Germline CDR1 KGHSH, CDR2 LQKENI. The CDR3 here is CASSPRGFDGYTF. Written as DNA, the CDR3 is TGTGCCAGCTCACCACGCGGGTTCGATGGCTACACCTTC. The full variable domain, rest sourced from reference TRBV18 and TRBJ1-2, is NAGVMQNPRHLVRRRGQEARLRCSPMKGHSHVYWYRQLPEEGLKFMVYLQKENIIDESGMPKERFSAEFPKEGPSILRIQQVVRGDSAAYFCASSPRGFDGYTFGSGTRLTVV.

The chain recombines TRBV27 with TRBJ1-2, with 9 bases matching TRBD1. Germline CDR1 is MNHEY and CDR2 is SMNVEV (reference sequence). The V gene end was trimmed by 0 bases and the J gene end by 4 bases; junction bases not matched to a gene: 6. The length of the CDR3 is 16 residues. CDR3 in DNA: TGTGCCAGCAGTTTATCGGGACAGGGAAATTCCTATGGCTACACCTTC. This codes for CASSLSGQGNSYGYTF.

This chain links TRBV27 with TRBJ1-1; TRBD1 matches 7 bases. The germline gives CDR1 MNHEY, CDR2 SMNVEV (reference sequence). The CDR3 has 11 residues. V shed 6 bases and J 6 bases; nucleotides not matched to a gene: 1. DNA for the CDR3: TGTGCCAGCAGCGACAGGGCTGAAGCTTTCTTT. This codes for CASSDRAEAFF.

This chain's CDR3 is CASSPQSPSTDTQYF. The CDR3 DNA is TGTGCCAGCAGTCCTCAGTCCCCTAGCACAGATACGCAGTATTTT. The V call is TRBV6-5, the J call TRBJ2-3; D is unclear. V was pared by 5 bases and J by 0 bases, with 12 bases between. The CDR3 consists of 15 residues. Germline values: CDR1 MNHEY, CDR2 SVGAGI.

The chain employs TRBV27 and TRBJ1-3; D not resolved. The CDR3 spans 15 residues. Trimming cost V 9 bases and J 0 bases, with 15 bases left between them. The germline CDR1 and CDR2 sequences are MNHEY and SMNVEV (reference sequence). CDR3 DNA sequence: TGTGCCAGTGCATCTGGACTCCACTCTGGAAACACCATATATTTT. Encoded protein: CASASGLHSGNTIYF.

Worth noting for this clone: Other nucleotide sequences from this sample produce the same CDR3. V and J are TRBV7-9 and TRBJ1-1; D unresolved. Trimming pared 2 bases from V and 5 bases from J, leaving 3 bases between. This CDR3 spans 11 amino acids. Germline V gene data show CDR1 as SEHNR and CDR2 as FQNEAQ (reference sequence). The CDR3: CASSLSTEAFF. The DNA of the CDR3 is TGTGCCAGCAGCTTAAGTACTGAAGCTTTCTTT. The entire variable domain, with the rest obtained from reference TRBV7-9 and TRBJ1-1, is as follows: DTGVSQNPRHKITKRGQNVTFRCDPISEHNRLYWYRQTLGQGPEFLTYFQNEAQLEKSRLLSDRFSAERPKGSFSTLEIQRTEQGDSAMYLCASSLSTEAFFGQGTRLTVV.

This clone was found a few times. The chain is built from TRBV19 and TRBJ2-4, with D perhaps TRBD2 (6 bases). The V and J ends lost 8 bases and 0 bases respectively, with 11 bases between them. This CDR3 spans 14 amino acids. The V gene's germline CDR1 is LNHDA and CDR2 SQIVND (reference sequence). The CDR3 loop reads CASPGGLAKNIQYF. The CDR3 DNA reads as TGTGCCAGTCCCGGGGGTTTAGCCAAAAACATTCAGTACTTC.

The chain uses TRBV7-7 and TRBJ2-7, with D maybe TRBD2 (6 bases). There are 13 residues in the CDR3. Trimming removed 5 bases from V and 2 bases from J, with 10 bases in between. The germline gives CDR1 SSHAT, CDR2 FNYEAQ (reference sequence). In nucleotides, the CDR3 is TGTGCCAGCAGCCGCGGGGTGGCCTACGAGCAGTACTTC. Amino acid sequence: CASSRGVAYEQYF.

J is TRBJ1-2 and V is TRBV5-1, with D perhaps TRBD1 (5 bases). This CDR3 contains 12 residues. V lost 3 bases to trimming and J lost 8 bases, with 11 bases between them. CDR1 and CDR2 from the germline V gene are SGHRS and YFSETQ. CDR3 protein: CASSWGEGGYTF. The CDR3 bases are TGCGCCAGCAGCTGGGGGGAGGGCGGCTACACCTTC.

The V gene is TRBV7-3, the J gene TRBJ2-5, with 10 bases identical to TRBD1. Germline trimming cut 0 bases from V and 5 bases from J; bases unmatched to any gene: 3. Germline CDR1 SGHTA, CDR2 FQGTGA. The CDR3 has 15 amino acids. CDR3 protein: CASSLTRGQGETQYF. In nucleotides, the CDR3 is TGTGCCAGCAGCTTAACTAGGGGACAGGGGGAGACCCAGTACTTC.

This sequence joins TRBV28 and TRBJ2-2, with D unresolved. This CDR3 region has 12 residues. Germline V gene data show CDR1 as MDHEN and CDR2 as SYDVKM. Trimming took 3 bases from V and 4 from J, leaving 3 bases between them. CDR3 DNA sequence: TGTGCCAGCAGTTTCGGCACCGGGGAGCTGTTTTTT. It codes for CASSFGTGELFF.

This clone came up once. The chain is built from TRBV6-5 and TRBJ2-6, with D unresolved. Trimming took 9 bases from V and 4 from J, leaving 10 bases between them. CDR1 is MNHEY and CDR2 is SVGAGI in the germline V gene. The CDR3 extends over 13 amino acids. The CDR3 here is CASKLGGANVLTF. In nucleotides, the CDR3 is TGTGCCAGTAAGTTAGGAGGGGCCAACGTCCTGACTTTC.

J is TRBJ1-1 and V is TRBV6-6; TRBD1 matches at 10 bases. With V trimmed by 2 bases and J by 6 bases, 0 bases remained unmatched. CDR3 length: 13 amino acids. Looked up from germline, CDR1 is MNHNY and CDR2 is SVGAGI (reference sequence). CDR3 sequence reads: CASSYGTGAEAFF. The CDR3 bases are TGTGCCAGCAGTTACGGGACAGGGGCTGAAGCTTTCTTT.

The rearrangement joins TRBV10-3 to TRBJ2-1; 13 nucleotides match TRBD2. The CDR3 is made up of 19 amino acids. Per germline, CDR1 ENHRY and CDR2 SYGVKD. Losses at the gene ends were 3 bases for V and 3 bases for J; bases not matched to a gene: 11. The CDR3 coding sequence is TGTGCCATCAGTGACTCACCCGGGACTAGCGGGGCCAACTACAATGAGCAGTTCTTC. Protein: CAISDSPGTSGANYNEQFF.

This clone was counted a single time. This CDR3 is CSASGAGNRDTEAFF. The DNA of the CDR3 is TGCAGTGCTAGTGGGGCCGGCAATAGGGACACTGAAGCTTTCTTT. The chain employs TRBV20-1 and TRBJ1-1; the D gene is possibly TRBD1 (5 bases). The ends were cut back, 3 bases at V and 3 bases at J, with 17 bases in the middle. Looked up from germline, CDR1 is DFQATT and CDR2 is SNEGSKA (reference sequence). CDR3 length: 15 residues.

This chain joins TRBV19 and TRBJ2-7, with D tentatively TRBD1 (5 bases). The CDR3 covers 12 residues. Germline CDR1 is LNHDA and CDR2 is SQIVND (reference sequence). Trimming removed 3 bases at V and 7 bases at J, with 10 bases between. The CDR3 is CASSMGLFEQYF. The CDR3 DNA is TGTGCCAGTAGTATGGGGCTGTTTGAGCAGTACTTC.

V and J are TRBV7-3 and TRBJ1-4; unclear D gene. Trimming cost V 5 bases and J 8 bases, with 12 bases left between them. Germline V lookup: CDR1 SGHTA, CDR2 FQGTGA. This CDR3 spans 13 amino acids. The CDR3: CASSKGQDEKLFF. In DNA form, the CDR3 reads TGTGCCAGCAGCAAGGGCCAGGACGAAAAACTGTTTTTT.